This passage covers 7 T cell receptor beta chains from one sample sequenced in a study of T cell changes during pregnancy in multiple sclerosis. The table came from immunoSEQ multiplex PCR; TCRdb's copy has only in-frame clones and leaves some out. The table has tens of thousands of clones, 75% to 95% seen once. Sequences were derived from CD4+ T cells from peripheral blood mononuclear cells, sampled before pregnancy. The receptors here all came from a female donor with multiple sclerosis, enrolled in a pregnancy study.

This chain uses TRBV5-1 with TRBJ2-5; tentatively, D is TRBD1 (5 bases). Germline CDR1 SGHRS, CDR2 YFSETQ. The CDR3 totals 12 residues. Trimming left V 0 bases short and J 9 bases short, with 9 bases between. The CDR3: CASSLDRSAQYF. DNA for the CDR3: TGCGCCAGCAGCTTGGACAGGTCGGCCCAGTACTTC.

This chain uses TRBV11-2 with TRBJ2-3, with 10 bases matching TRBD2. The CDR3 spans 17 residues. V trimming: 5 bases; J trimming: 5 bases; junction bases outside the gene matches: 13. Per the germline V gene, CDR1 is SGHAT and CDR2 is FQNNGV. Written as DNA, the CDR3 is TGTGCCAGCAGCCTAACTAGAACTAGCGGGGATGGAGATACGCAGTATTTT. As protein: CASSLTRTSGDGDTQYF.

The chain has TRBV6-5 and TRBJ2-6; D is uncertain. This CDR3 is built from 14 residues. Germline loops: CDR1 MNHEY, CDR2 SVGAGI. V gave up 6 bases and J gave up 0 bases, with 6 bases separating them. CDR3 nucleotides: TGTGCCAGCAGGTCCTCCTCTGGGGCCAACGTCCTGACTTTC. Its translation: CASRSSSGANVLTF.

About this clone: Sequence at one end of the junction differs from germline and may be a read error. Other DNA sequences in this specimen translate into the identical CDR3. The gene calls are TRBV30 and TRBJ2-5; D not certain. Per the germline V gene, CDR1 is GTSNPN and CDR2 is SVGIG (reference sequence). This CDR3 contains 14 residues. CDR3: CAWSVLGRSLAQYF. The CDR3 DNA reads TGTGCCTGGAGTGTACTGGGCAGGTCATTGGCCCAATACTTC. Drawing the rest from reference TRBV30 and TRBJ2-5, the complete variable domain is SQTIHQWPATLVQPVGSPLSLECTVEGTSNPNLYWYRQAAGRGLQLLFYSVGIGQISSEVPQNLSASRPQDRQFILSSKKLLLSDSGFYLCAWSVLGRSLAQYFGPGTRLLVL.

The chain combines TRBV27 with TRBJ2-7; D possibly corresponds to TRBD1 (5 bases). Germline values: CDR1 MNHEY, CDR2 SMNVEV (reference sequence). V was clipped by 3 bases and J by 0 bases, with 9 bases between them. CDR3 length: 14 residues. CDR3 loop: CASSFMGPSYEQYF. CDR3 nucleotide sequence: TGTGCCAGCAGTTTTATGGGGCCCTCCTACGAGCAGTACTTC.

V gene TRBV5-1 combines with J gene TRBJ2-7; D unclear. The V end lost 2 bases, the J end lost 2 bases, and 17 bases lay between the germline ends. The CDR3 extends over 16 amino acids. Per the germline V gene, CDR1 is SGHRS and CDR2 is YFSETQ. The DNA of the CDR3 is TGCGCCAGCAGCTTTGGCCTCAGTCCTCAAGCCTACGAGCAGTACTTC. It codes for CASSFGLSPQAYEQYF.

The rearrangement uses TRBV7-2 and TRBJ1-1; TRBD1 agrees at 7 bases. Germline loops: CDR1 SGHTA, CDR2 FQGNSA. The J segment lost 4 bases and the V segment lost 5 bases, leaving 7 bases of the junction unmatched. The CDR3 covers 14 residues. The CDR3 sequence is CASSMKNRGTEAFF. The CDR3 DNA follows: TGTGCCAGCAGCATGAAGAACAGGGGCACTGAAGCTTTCTTT.